The clone carrying this T cell receptor beta chain was detected only a few times. The target antigen is unknown. The CDR3 runs to 14 residues. With 6 bases removed from V and 0 bases from J, the gap between germline ends came to 11 bases. Each CDR3 protein is one row after TCRdb ran MiXCR on the 5' RACE reads. The top ten hold around an eighth of the sample, which has about 390,000 distinct CDR3 sequences, approximately 21% seen once. These data originate in a study of T-cell memory formation after mild COVID-19. The study's findings and limits: Clones contracting over day 15 to 85 were CD4/CD8 balanced, with later expanders leaning CD4+.

Input material: PBMCs or a T cell subset sorted from them (not recorded which). The TCR originated in an adult woman who had mild COVID-19 (a few samples of this study predate the infection). Cell type and time point are not known. The chain employs TRBV12-3 or TRBV12-4 and TRBJ2-5; the D is unclear. CDR3 protein: CASSPLRDQETQYF. CDR3 in DNA: TGTGCCAGCAGCCCCCTCCGGGACCAAGAGACCCAGTACTTC.